A selection of T cell receptor beta chains follows, all from one sample in a study of blood T cell repertoires in COVID-19. Using immunoSEQ multiplex PCR, the repertoire was profiled, and TCRdb retains in-frame clones only, with some absent. The sample carries under 350,000 clones, about 85% recorded once. The source material was peripheral blood. All receptors derive from a human donor in a cohort sampled during active COVID-19. Each CDR3 is given without its conserved first and last residue.

TRBJ2-2 TRBV7-2 ASSTGLANTGELF
TRBJ2-1 TRBV4-1 ASSRIVTASGQF
TRBJ2-5 TRBV7-8 ASKQQGLVQETQY
TRBJ2-1 TRBV4-3 ASSQDLEAGGGNEQF
TRBJ1-2 TRBV6-5 ASATGATYGYT
TRBJ2-7 TRBV15 ATSSAPASGDTYEQY
TRBJ2-2 TRBV19 ASSWGTGRTGELF
TRBJ1-6 TRBV6-5 ASSYLGRTSPLH
TRBJ2-2 TRBV9 ASSVGTSGNTGELF
TRBJ1-5 TRBV5-1 ASSLAGPGGNQPQH
TRBJ2-3 TRBV27 ASSLNGDFRSTQY
TRBJ1-5 TRBV19 ASSIDYSQPQH
TRBJ1-1 TRBV6-5 ASSSTGDTEAF
TRBJ2-2 TRBV5-1 ASSFMTGNTGELF
TRBJ2-3 TRBV4-1 ASSQALAGGPGTQY
TRBJ2-1 TRBV19 ASSAGTGLAGVQF
TRBJ2-3 TRBV27 ASSHRGLSDTQY
TRBJ2-3 TRBV18 ASSWDRATDTQY
TRBJ1-3 TRBV7-9 ASSRSREARNTIY
TRBJ2-7 TRBV7-8 ASSLLTGRGDEQY
TRBJ2-5 TRBV7-8 ASSSGLKETQY
TRBJ2-6 TRBV7-2 ASSLVTGSLSGANVLT
TRBJ2-7 TRBV27 ASSLVGSYEQY
TRBJ1-5 TRBV19 ASGGDHNPSPQH
TRBJ1-4 TRBV5-6 ASSRDTSEKLF
TRBJ2-5 TRBV20-1 SASSRLSQETQY
TRBJ2-1 TRBV27 ASSFRGPGTVRRYNEQF
TRBJ2-4 TRBV30 AWSAGRDIQY
TRBJ2-2 TRBV5-1 ASSLSGLNTGELF
TRBJ2-1 TRBV6-1 ASSELAGLNNEQF
TRBJ1-2 TRBV2 ASSANRGLGYGYT
TRBJ1-1 TRBV27 ASMTVNTEAF
TRBJ2-7 TRBV5-6 ASSFVAGLADYEQY
TRBJ1-2 TRBV5-6 ASSPTGAGYT
TRBJ2-2 TRBV12-3/TRBV12-4 ASSLFVTGELF
TRBJ1-5 TRBV28 ASTIVGVRNQPQH
TRBJ2-5 TRBV3-1/TRBV3-2 ASSQDSGAGSQETQY
TRBJ2-5 TRBV7-2 ASSRGLAETQY
TRBJ2-3 TRBV18 ASSPLGQESTDTQY
TRBJ2-7 TRBV28 ASSLLQWGRRAESYEQY
TRBJ2-6 TRBV29-1 SVEAPGGASSGANVLT
TRBJ2-2 TRBV4-2 ASSQDFSRRELF
TRBJ2-4 TRBV3-1/TRBV3-2 ASSLLTSGRGNIQY
TRBJ1-2 TRBV20-1 SALANYGYT
TRBJ1-1 TRBV21-1 ASRSPDRATEAF
TRBJ1-4 TRBV6-5 ASSIDRGGEKLF
TRBJ1-2 TRBV3-1/TRBV3-2 ASSHHGDGYT
TRBJ2-7 TRBV4-1 ASSQMWQYEQY
TRBJ2-3 TRBV5-1 ASSFSDRTDTQY
TRBJ2-4 TRBV7-9 ASSFDSGTKNIQY